The sequence of this TCR beta chain was determined in a study of blood T cells in healthy people across ages. Across the whole study: Every two T cells gave about one barcoded beta molecule via template switching. Study results and limitations: CMV infection status of these donors was not known.

It was with a sample-barcoded 5' primer and a J-beta primer mix that a second PCR of about 6 to 11 cycles was run. TCRdb analysed the 5' RACE reads with MiXCR anew, one entry per CDR3 protein. This sample has around 800,000 distinct CDR3 sequences, with 25% to 30% found just once. This clonotype appeared a few times. Its antigen is currently unknown. The data were also submitted as part of a second study, on T cells of mothers and their children. That report notes: Primer M1S, used in the second PCR, introduced sample barcodes and 2-4 random nucleotides.

Sample: blood. The source of this sequence is a boy between 5 and 17 years old in good health.

The CDR3 here is CASRRTGAGELFF. The CDR3 bases are TGTGCCAGCAGGAGGACAGGGGCCGGGGAGCTGTTTTTT. The chain uses TRBV7-3 and TRBJ2-2; TRBD1 matches at 9 bases. The germline gives CDR1 SGHTA, CDR2 FQGTGA. V shed 6 bases and J 6 bases; nucleotides not matched to a gene: 2. The CDR3 contains 13 residues.